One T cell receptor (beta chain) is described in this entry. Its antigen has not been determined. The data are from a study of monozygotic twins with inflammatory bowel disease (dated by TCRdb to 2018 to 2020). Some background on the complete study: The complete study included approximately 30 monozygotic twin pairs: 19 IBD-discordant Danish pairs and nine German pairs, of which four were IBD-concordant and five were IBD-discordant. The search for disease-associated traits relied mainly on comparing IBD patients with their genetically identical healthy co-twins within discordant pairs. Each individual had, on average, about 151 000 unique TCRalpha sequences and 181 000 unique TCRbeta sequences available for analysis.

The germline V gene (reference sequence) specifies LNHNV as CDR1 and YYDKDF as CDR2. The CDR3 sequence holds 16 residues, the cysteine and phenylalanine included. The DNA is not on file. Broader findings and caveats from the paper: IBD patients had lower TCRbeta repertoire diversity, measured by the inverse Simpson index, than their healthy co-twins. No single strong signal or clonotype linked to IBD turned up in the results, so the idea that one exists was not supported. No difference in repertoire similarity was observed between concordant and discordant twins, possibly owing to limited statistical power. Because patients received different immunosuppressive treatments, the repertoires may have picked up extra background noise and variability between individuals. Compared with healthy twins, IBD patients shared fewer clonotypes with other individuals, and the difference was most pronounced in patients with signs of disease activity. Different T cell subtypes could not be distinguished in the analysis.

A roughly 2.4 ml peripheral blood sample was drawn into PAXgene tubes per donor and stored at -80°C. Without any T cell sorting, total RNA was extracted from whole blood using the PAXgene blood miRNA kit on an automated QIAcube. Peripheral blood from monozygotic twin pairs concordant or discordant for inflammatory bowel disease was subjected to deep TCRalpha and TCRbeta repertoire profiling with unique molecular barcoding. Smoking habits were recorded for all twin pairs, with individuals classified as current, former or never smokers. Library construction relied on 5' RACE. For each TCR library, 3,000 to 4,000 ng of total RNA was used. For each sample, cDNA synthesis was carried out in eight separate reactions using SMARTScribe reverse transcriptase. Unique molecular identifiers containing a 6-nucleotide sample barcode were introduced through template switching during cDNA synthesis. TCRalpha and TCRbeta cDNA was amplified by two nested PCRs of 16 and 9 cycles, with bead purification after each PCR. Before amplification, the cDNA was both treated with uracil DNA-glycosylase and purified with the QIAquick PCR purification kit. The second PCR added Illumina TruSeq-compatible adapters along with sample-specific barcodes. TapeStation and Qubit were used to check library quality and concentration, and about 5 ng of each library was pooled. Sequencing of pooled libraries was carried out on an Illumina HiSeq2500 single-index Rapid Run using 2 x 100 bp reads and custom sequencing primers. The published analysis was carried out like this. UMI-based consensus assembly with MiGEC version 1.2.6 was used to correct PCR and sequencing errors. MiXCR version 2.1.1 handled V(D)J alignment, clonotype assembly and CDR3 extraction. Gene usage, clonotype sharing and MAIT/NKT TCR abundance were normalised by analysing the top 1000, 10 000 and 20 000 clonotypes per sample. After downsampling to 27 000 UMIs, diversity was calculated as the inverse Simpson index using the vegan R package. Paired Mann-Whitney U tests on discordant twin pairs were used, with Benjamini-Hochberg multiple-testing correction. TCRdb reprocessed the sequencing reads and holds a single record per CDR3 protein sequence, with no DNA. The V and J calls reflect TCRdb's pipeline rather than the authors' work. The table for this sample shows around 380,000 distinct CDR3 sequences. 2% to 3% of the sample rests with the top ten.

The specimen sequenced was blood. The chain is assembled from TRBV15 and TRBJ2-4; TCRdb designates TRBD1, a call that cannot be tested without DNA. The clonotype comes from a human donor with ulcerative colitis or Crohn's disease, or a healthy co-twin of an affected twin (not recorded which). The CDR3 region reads CATSREGGQGPNMQYF.